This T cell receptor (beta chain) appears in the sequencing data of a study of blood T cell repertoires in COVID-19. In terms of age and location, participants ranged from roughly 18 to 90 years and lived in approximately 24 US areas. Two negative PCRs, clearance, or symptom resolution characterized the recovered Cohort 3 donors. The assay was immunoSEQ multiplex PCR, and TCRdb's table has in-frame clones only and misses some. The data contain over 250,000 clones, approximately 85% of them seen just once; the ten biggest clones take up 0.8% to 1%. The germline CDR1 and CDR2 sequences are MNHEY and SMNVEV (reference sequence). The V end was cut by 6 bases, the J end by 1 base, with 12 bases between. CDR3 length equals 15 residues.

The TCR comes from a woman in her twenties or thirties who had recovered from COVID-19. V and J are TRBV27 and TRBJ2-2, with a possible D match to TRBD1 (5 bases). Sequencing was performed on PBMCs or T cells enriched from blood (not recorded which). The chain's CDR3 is CASSLRVENTGELFF. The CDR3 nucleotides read TGTGCCAGCAGCCTCAGGGTGGAGAACACCGGGGAGCTGTTTTTT.